The TCR beta chain described here comes from a study of OX40 agonist ivuxolimab in advanced cancers. Note on this clone: The antigen remains undetermined.

Clones were sequenced by immunoSEQ multiplex PCR, and TCRdb holds only the in-frame ones, with some missing. The data contain 75,000 to 95,000 clones, 85% to 90% of them singletons. The germline V gene encodes CDR1 LGHNA and CDR2 YNFKEQ. The CDR3 loop spans 13 amino acids. Trimming removed 5 bases at V and 7 bases at J, with 14 bases between. Points from the study as a whole: Partial responders receiving 0.1-3.0 mg/kg showed among the lowest clonal expansion. A proportion of nonresponders additionally exhibited low normalized T-cell clonal expansion.

The sequence was obtained from an adult with an advanced solid tumor such as melanoma, head and neck, liver or kidney cancer. The chain combines TRBV4-2 with TRBJ1-1; D may be TRBD1 (5 bases). Sequences were derived from CD4+ or CD8+ T cells sorted from blood, sampled in a trial of the OX40 agonist ivuxolimab. CDR3 sequence reads: CASSFGGGFEAFF. Written as DNA, the CDR3 is TGTGCCAGCAGCTTCGGCGGGGGGTTTGAAGCTTTCTTT.